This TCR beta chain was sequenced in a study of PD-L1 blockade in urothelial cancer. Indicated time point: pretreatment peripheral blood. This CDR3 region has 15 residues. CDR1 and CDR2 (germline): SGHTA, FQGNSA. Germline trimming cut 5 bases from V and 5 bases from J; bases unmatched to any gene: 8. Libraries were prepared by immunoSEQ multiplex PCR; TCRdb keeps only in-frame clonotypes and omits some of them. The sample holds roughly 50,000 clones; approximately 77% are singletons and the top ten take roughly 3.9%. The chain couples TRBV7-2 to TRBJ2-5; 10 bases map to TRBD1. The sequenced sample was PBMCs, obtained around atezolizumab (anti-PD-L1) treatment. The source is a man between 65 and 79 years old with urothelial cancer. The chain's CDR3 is CASSPGTGEGETQYF. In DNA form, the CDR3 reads TGTGCCAGCAGCCCGGGGACAGGGGAGGGGGAGACCCAGTACTTC. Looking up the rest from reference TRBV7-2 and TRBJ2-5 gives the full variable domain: GAGVSQSPSNKVTEKGKDVELRCDPISGHTALYWYRQSLGQGLEFLIYFQGNSAPDKSGLPSDRFSAERTGGSVSTLTIQRTQQEDSAVYLCASSPGTGEGETQYFGPGTRLLVL.